A single T cell receptor beta chain is shown here with its context. This CDR3 is 14 amino acids long. Germline CDR1 reads LNHDA; CDR2 reads SQIVND (reference sequence). V was cut by 3 bases and J by 2 bases, with 10 bases left in between. The record originates from a study of brain metastases from non-small cell lung cancer. Libraries were prepared by immunoSEQ multiplex PCR; TCRdb keeps only in-frame clonotypes and omits some of them. The sample consists of over 1,500 clones, about four fifths of them appearing once. The clonotype comes from a donor over 35 with non-small cell lung cancer. This chain connects TRBV19 to TRBJ1-1; D unresolved. Sequenced input: tissue from a brain metastasis. This CDR3 is CASSIRLPNTEAFF. The CDR3 nucleotides read TGTGCCAGTAGTATCCGGTTACCCAACACTGAAGCTTTCTTT.